The next 31 T cell receptor beta chains were all read from a single sample in a study of early T cells in non-severe SARS-CoV-2 infection. TCRdb passed the 5' RACE reads through MiXCR, listing each CDR3 protein once. The sample lists 20,000 to 25,000 distinct CDR3 sequences, around 4.3% occurring once. Sequenced sample: whole blood. The receptors stem from an adult who was a healthcare worker with PCR-confirmed SARS-CoV-2 infection or an uninfected control (not recorded which).

This clonotype showed up many times. The chain carries TRBV6-4 and TRBJ2-6; D ambiguous. Germline CDR1 and CDR2: MRHNA and SNTAGT. The CDR3 covers 13 residues. Trimming left V 5 bases short and J 4 bases short, with 6 bases between. CDR3 residues: CASSQTGANVLTF. The CDR3 DNA reads TGTGCCAGCAGTCAGACGGGGGCCAACGTCCTGACTTTC.

This clonotype was seen repeatedly, ten times or more. The chain links TRBV7-9 to TRBJ2-5; a weak D match, TRBD1 (6 bases). Germline V gene lookup returns CDR1 SEHNR and CDR2 FQNEAQ (reference sequence). V lost 4 bases to trimming and J lost 3 bases, with 15 bases between them. The length of the CDR3 is 15 residues. The CDR3 DNA is TGTGCCAGCAGCTCCGAACGACAGGAGAAAGAGACCCAGTACTTC. Its protein is CASSSERQEKETQYF.

By proportion, this clonotype is medium-sized (0.01 to 0.1%). The CDR3 loop reads CASSPRGLSNVLSGANVLTF. CDR3 in DNA: TGTGCCAGCAGTCCTAGGGGGCTATCAAACGTCCTCTCTGGGGCCAACGTCCTGACTTTC. This sequence joins TRBV27 and TRBJ2-6, with 7 bases identical to TRBD1. Trimming removed 5 bases from V and 0 bases from J; junction bases left unmatched: 16. Germline CDR1 is MNHEY and CDR2 is SMNVEV (reference sequence). The CDR3 sequence is 20 residues long.

The table lists this clonotype with many counts. The J gene is TRBJ1-1, the V gene TRBV11-2; D is perhaps TRBD1 (6 bases). Germline V gene sequence: CDR1 SGHAT, CDR2 FQNNGV. The ends were cut back, 5 bases at V and 1 base at J, with 8 bases in the middle. The CDR3 contains 13 residues. CDR3 in DNA: TGTGCCAGCAGCCTGGGACAGAACACTGAAGCTTTCTTT. It translates to CASSLGQNTEAFF.

The sample holds a few counts of this clonotype. This chain links TRBV27 with TRBJ1-3; D call uncertain. Germline V gene lookup returns CDR1 MNHEY and CDR2 SMNVEV (reference sequence). The CDR3 extends over 14 amino acids. Trimming stripped 5 bases from V and 0 bases from J, with 8 bases between. The CDR3 sequence is CASSPQVSGNTIYF. The CDR3 DNA sequence: TGTGCCAGCAGTCCCCAGGTCTCTGGAAACACCATATATTTT.

The CDR3 here is CASSSQGTSGGSYNEQFF. The CDR3 DNA reads as TGTGCCAGCAGCTCGCAGGGGACTAGCGGGGGATCCTACAATGAGCAGTTCTTC. The chain has TRBV11-2 and TRBJ2-1; 14 bases map to TRBD2. V lost 4 bases and J lost 1; bases outside the gene matches: 6. Germline V lookup: CDR1 SGHAT, CDR2 FQNNGV. This CDR3 is built from 18 residues.

This clonotype qualifies as medium-sized. The chain employs TRBV30 and TRBJ1-3; the D is unclear. Germline values: CDR1 GTSNPN, CDR2 SVGIG (reference sequence). CDR3 size: 12 residues. Trimming left V 1 base short and J 0 bases short, with 1 base between. CDR3 bases: TGTGCCTGGAGTGCCTCTGGAAACACCATATATTTT. Its translation: CAWSASGNTIYF. Full variable domain (remainder filled in from reference TRBV30 and TRBJ1-3): SQTIHQWPATLVQPVGSPLSLECTVEGTSNPNLYWYRQAAGRGLQLLFYSVGIGQISSEVPQNLSASRPQDRQFILSSKKLLLSDSGFYLCAWSASGNTIYFGEGSWLTVV.

Ten or more counts support this clonotype. This chain uses TRBV11-1 with TRBJ2-7, with D unclear. The CDR3 is made up of 16 amino acids. V dropped 1 base and J dropped 1 base, with 14 bases sitting between them. CDR1 is SGHAT and CDR2 is FQDESV in the germline V gene (reference sequence). CDR3 region: CASSLEVGGWSYEQYF. The CDR3 DNA reads as TGTGCCAGCAGCTTAGAGGTGGGCGGTTGGTCCTACGAGCAGTACTTC.

This clonotype has at least ten counts. The gene calls are TRBV7-2 and TRBJ1-5, with D possibly matching TRBD1 (5 bases). The CDR3 consists of 13 residues. The germline V and J ends were trimmed by 5 bases and 7 bases, with 12 bases remaining between them. Germline-derived CDR1 and CDR2 are SGHTA and FQGNSA. The CDR3 reads CASSPRWGQPQHF. The DNA of the CDR3 is TGTGCCAGCAGCCCCAGGTGGGGCCAGCCCCAGCATTTT. The full variable domain, its missing parts supplied by reference TRBV7-2 and TRBJ1-5, is GAGVSQSPSNKVTEKGKDVELRCDPISGHTALYWYRQSLGQGLEFLIYFQGNSAPDKSGLPSDRFSAERTGGSVSTLTIQRTQQEDSAVYLCASSPRWGQPQHFGDGTRLSIL.

This clonotype appeared many times. The chain joins TRBV3-1 to TRBJ1-1; D is possibly TRBD1 (5 bases). Germline-derived CDR1 and CDR2 are LGHDT and YNNKEL (reference sequence). The CDR3 is 14 residues long. V lost 2 bases, J lost 5 bases, and 12 bases lay in between. CDR3 sequence (DNA): TGTGCCAGCAGCCAACGCCCAGGGAGGACTGAAGCTTTCTTT. Translation: CASSQRPGRTEAFF.

J is TRBJ2-6 and V is TRBV30, with 7 bases lining up with TRBD1. CDR3 size: 15 residues. Germline lookup yields CDR1 GTSNPN and CDR2 SVGIG (reference sequence). The V segment lost 4 bases and the J segment 2 bases; nucleotides outside the gene matches: 5. In DNA, the CDR3 is TGTGCCTGGACGACAGGGTTCACTGGGGCCAACGTCCTGACTTTC. Encoded protein: CAWTTGFTGANVLTF.

This clonotype has ten or more counts. This chain joins TRBV10-3 and TRBJ2-1; weak D call: TRBD2 (7 bases). V was pared by 4 bases and J by 1 base, with 17 bases between. The germline CDR1 and CDR2 sequences are ENHRY and SYGVKD. This CDR3 comprises 17 residues. CDR3 region: CAISVSTGRGSYNEQFF. CDR3 in DNA: TGTGCCATCAGTGTATCTACAGGGAGGGGTTCCTACAATGAGCAGTTCTTC.

This clonotype was seen at least ten times. The chain joins TRBV7-8 to TRBJ1-3; possible D gene TRBD1, 6 bases. CDR1 is SGHVS and CDR2 is FQNEAQ in the germline V gene. This CDR3 spans 14 amino acids. The V end was cut by 7 bases, the J end by 0 bases, with 10 bases between. The CDR3 sequence is CASIQGSSGNTIYF. In DNA, the CDR3 is TGTGCCAGCATCCAGGGGAGCTCTGGAAACACCATATATTTT.

This clonotype showed up many times. At one boundary the junction diverges from the germline segment, which might be a read error. V gene TRBV4-3 combines with J gene TRBJ2-1, with 9 bases fitting TRBD1. Germline CDR1 is LGHNA and CDR2 is YSLEER. The CDR3 loop spans 16 amino acids. For the CDR3, the DNA is TGCGCCAGCAGCCAAGCTGGGACAGGGTACTACAGTGAGCAGTTCTTC. This gives the protein CASSQAGTGYYSEQFF.

This clonotype was observed at least ten times. This chain uses TRBV21-1 with TRBJ2-4. TRBV21-1 has pseudogene status. CDR3 length: 16 amino acids. For the CDR3, the DNA is TGTGCCAGCAGCAAAGTAGGACGGAGACCCAAAAACATTCAGTACTTC. This sequence encodes CASSKVGRRPKNIQYF.

This clonotype has ten or more counts. The chain uses TRBV12-3 or TRBV12-4 and TRBJ2-7; D gene ambiguous. This CDR3 has 14 residues. Trimming took off 3 bases at V and 3 bases at J, with 12 bases between the two ends. The CDR3 nucleotides are TGTGCCAGCAGTTTTGGGCTAACCGGCTACGAGCAGTACTTC. The encoded protein is CASSFGLTGYEQYF.

This clonotype was counted at least ten times. The CDR3 here is CAWSVTSGGPSTDTQYF. CDR3 DNA: TGTGCCTGGAGTGTTACTAGCGGGGGGCCTAGCACAGATACGCAGTATTTT. This sequence joins TRBV30 and TRBJ2-3, with 12 bases that match TRBD2. Germline CDR1 and CDR2: GTSNPN and SVGIG (reference sequence). Germline trimming cut 0 bases from V and 0 bases from J; bases unmatched to any gene: 4. This CDR3 has 17 residues.

At least ten counts were recorded for this clonotype. This chain joins TRBV15 and TRBJ2-1; maybe TRBD1 (6 bases). The length of the CDR3 is 17 residues. Per germline, CDR1 LNHNV and CDR2 YYDKDF (reference sequence). Trimming stripped 3 bases from V and 0 bases from J, with 15 bases between. CDR3 in DNA: TGTGCCACCAGCAGGGAAAAGGGGGTTTCCTCCTACAATGAGCAGTTCTTC. Translated: CATSREKGVSSYNEQFF. Complete variable domain (other parts from reference TRBV15 and TRBJ2-1): DAMVIQNPRYQVTQFGKPVTLSCSQTLNHNVMYWYQQKSSQAPKLLFHYYDKDFNNEADTPDNFQSRRPNTSFCFLDIRSPGLGDTAMYLCATSREKGVSSYNEQFFGPGTRLTVL.

By share, this clonotype ranks as medium-sized (0.01 to 0.1%). The V and J genes are TRBV27 and TRBJ2-5; TRBD2 matches at 10 bases. CDR1 is MNHEY, CDR2 SMNVEV, per germline (reference sequence). The CDR3 consists of 15 residues. V gave up 4 bases and J gave up 2 bases; unmatched junction bases: 4. The CDR3 nucleotides read TGTGCCAGCAGTTGGAGCGGGAGGGGTCAAGAGACCCAGTACTTC. Translation gives CASSWSGRGQETQYF.

This clonotype came up a few times. The rearrangement uses TRBV6-1 and TRBJ2-7; either TRBD1 or TRBD2 may supply D (6 bases each). This CDR3 has 20 amino acids. Germline V lookup: CDR1 MNHNS, CDR2 SASEGT. Between the trimmed V and J ends, which lost 3 bases and 5 bases, there was a span of 32 bases. CDR3 nucleotides: TGTGCCAGCAGTGATTCCCGAGGCCCGGGGGCCGCCCCTAATGCCCACGAGCAGTACTTC. Its translation is CASSDSRGPGAAPNAHEQYF.

This clonotype appeared many times. The rearrangement links TRBV7-2 to TRBJ2-3; tentative D call: TRBD1 (6 bases). Per germline, CDR1 SGHTA and CDR2 FQGNSA. The CDR3 spans 18 residues. V was cut by 4 bases and J by 1 base, with 21 bases left in between. Here the CDR3 DNA reads TGTGCCAGCAGCTCCCAGGGCAGGGGCCACCGGGGCACAGATACGCAGTATTTT. Its translation is CASSSQGRGHRGTDTQYF.

A few counts support this clonotype. The J gene is TRBJ1-1, the V gene TRBV7-2; D not resolved. CDR3 length: 12 amino acids. The V end was cut by 7 bases, the J end by 3 bases, with 9 bases between. Per the germline V gene, CDR1 is SGHTA and CDR2 is FQGNSA. DNA of the CDR3: TGTGCCAGCACCGCCGGGGACACTGAAGCTTTCTTT. The encoded protein is CASTAGDTEAFF.

This clonotype has at least ten counts. J is TRBJ1-4 and V is TRBV29-1; D gene unclear. Per germline, CDR1 SQVTM and CDR2 ANQGSEA. Trimming shortened V by 4 bases and J by 4 bases, and 22 bases separated the two germline ends. CDR3 size: 17 residues. The CDR3 DNA reads TGCAGCGTTGCGGAAGCTCAGGCGGCGCGACTTAATGAAAAACTGTTTTTT. It is translated as CSVAEAQAARLNEKLFF.

The chain carries TRBV7-9 and TRBJ1-2; D remains unclear. Trimming removed 2 bases at V and 6 bases at J, with 4 bases between. This CDR3 contains 11 residues. CDR1 and CDR2 (germline): SEHNR, FQNEAQ (reference sequence). In DNA form, the CDR3 reads TGTGCCAGCAGCTTAAGTCATGGCTACACCTTC. Its protein product is CASSLSHGYTF.

This clonotype has a count of ten or more. V and J are TRBV28 and TRBJ1-4; D is perhaps TRBD1 (6 bases). The germline gives CDR1 MDHEN, CDR2 SYDVKM. CDR3 length: 14 residues. V lost 6 bases and J lost 3, with 11 bases in between. This chain's CDR3 is CASSGGTPNEKLFF. Written as DNA, the CDR3 is TGTGCCAGCAGCGGCGGGACACCTAATGAAAAACTGTTTTTT.

This clonotype was observed a handful of times. J is TRBJ2-1 and V is TRBV20-1; no reliable D call. Germline CDR1 and CDR2: DFQATT and SNEGSKA (reference sequence). The CDR3 is 13 residues long. V was trimmed by 3 bases and J by 7 bases, leaving 13 bases between them. The DNA of the CDR3 is TGCAGTGCTAGTCCCACTGGGCTTAATGAGCAGTTCTTC. This sequence encodes CSASPTGLNEQFF.

In this sample, this clonotype turned up many times. The chain uses TRBV4-2 and TRBJ2-1; the match to TRBD2 covers 8 bases. Germline assignment: CDR1 LGHNA and CDR2 YNFKEQ. J lost 1 base, V lost 1 base, and 3 bases had no gene match. CDR3 length equals 16 residues. The CDR3 sequence: CASSQAGLGSYNEQFF. For the CDR3, the DNA is TGTGCCAGCAGCCAAGCGGGACTAGGGTCCTACAATGAGCAGTTCTTC.

This clonotype has ten or more counts. V and J are TRBV12-3 or TRBV12-4 and TRBJ2-1, with D uncertain. The CDR3 contains 12 residues. V gave up 2 bases and J gave up 8 bases, with 7 bases separating them. The CDR3 DNA is TGTGCCAGCAGTTTATATATGCATGAGCAGTTCTTC. This sequence encodes CASSLYMHEQFF.

This clonotype was detected ten times or more. The chain recombines TRBV18 with TRBJ2-2; the D gene is possibly TRBD1 (5 bases). Trimming removed 3 bases from V and 6 bases from J, with 11 bases in between. The length of the CDR3 is 14 residues. Germline V gene sequence: CDR1 KGHSH, CDR2 LQKENI. CDR3 residues: CASSPDRASGELFF. CDR3 DNA sequence: TGTGCCAGCTCACCTGACAGAGCCTCCGGGGAGCTGTTTTTT.

There are many counts of this clonotype. The V gene is TRBV20-1, the J gene TRBJ1-5; possible D gene TRBD1, 6 bases. V shed 2 bases and J shed 3 bases, with 14 bases lying between them. The V gene's germline CDR1 is DFQATT and CDR2 SNEGSKA (reference sequence). This CDR3 spans 15 amino acids. The CDR3 region has the DNA TGCAGTGCTAGACCACAGGGAAATTACAATCAGCCCCAGCATTTT. It is translated as CSARPQGNYNQPQHF.

Many counts were recorded for this clonotype. The J gene is TRBJ1-2, the V gene TRBV29-1, with D tentatively TRBD1 (6 bases). The CDR3 covers 12 residues. Germline V CDR1 and CDR2: SQVTM, ANQGSEA. The CDR3 loop reads CGGQNEGYGYTF. In DNA, the CDR3 is TGCGGGGGGCAGAACGAAGGCTATGGCTACACCTTC.